The 26 T cell receptor beta chains reported below all come from one sample, sequenced in a study of T cells after yellow fever vaccination. Each CDR3 protein is one row after TCRdb ran MiXCR on the 5' RACE reads. The sample includes 450,000 to 600,000 distinct CDR3 sequences, approximately 15% of them seen just once. The sample here was PBMCs, taken on the day of the yellow fever booster vaccination. Source of these receptors: a man aged 25 to 45 who received the YFV17D yellow fever vaccine.

This clonotype was counted a few times. V usage is TRBV5-1 and J usage is TRBJ1-4; possible D gene TRBD1, 5 bases. The CDR3 extends over 15 amino acids. Per the germline V gene, CDR1 is SGHRS and CDR2 is YFSETQ. The V gene lost 2 bases and the J gene lost 7 bases, with 15 bases spanning the gap. The CDR3, as DNA: TGCGCCAGCAGCTTCCTGCGGGGGAGTGGTGAAAAACTGTTTTTT. Translated, it gives CASSFLRGSGEKLFF.

This chain links TRBV7-2 with TRBJ2-3; D unclear. CDR3 size: 11 residues. CDR1 and CDR2 (germline): SGHTA, FQGNSA. V lost 2 bases to trimming and J lost 7 bases, with 4 bases between them. The CDR3 loop reads CASSLMYTQYF. The CDR3 nucleotides are TGTGCCAGCAGCTTAATGTATACGCAGTATTTT.

This clonotype turned up a few times. The chain is built from TRBV3-1 and TRBJ2-5, with D tentatively TRBD2 (6 bases). The CDR3 covers 15 residues. The germline V gene encodes CDR1 LGHDT and CDR2 YNNKEL (reference sequence). Trimming took off 1 base at V and 4 bases at J, with 13 bases between the two ends. Here the CDR3 DNA reads TGTGCCAGCAGCCAAGGGACCATGGGAGGAGAGACCCAGTACTTC. Amino acids: CASSQGTMGGETQYF.

The sample holds a few counts of this clonotype. This rearrangement joins TRBV20-1 to TRBJ2-1, with D possibly being TRBD2 (6 bases). CDR1 is DFQATT, CDR2 SNEGSKA, per germline (reference sequence). The CDR3 spans 14 residues. Trimming removed 3 bases from V and 5 bases from J, with 14 bases in between. The CDR3 loop is CSASFWEVHNEQFF. In DNA form, the CDR3 reads TGCAGTGCTAGCTTTTGGGAGGTCCACAATGAGCAGTTCTTC.

The chain has TRBV5-1 and TRBJ1-1, with 7 bases identical to TRBD1. The length of the CDR3 is 15 residues. After removal of 6 bases from V and 3 bases from J, the junction contained 11 bases not matched to a gene. Germline CDR1 SGHRS, CDR2 YFSETQ. The chain's CDR3 is CASTDRTGRDTEAFF. CDR3 nucleotides: TGCGCCAGCACCGACCGGACAGGACGGGACACTGAAGCTTTCTTT.

In its sample, this clonotype was seen a few times. The chain is built from TRBV29-1 and TRBJ2-1; possible D gene TRBD2, 6 bases. V lost 6 bases and J 3 bases, leaving 15 bases between the germline ends. The germline V gene has CDR1 SQVTM and CDR2 ANQGSEA. This CDR3 region has 14 residues. CDR3 in amino acids: CSVPSGSGYNEQFF. In DNA form, the CDR3 reads TGCAGCGTCCCTTCTGGTAGCGGCTACAATGAGCAGTTCTTC.

The genes are TRBV27 and TRBJ1-5; no clear D gene. V lost 6 bases and J lost 9, with 15 bases in between. Germline lookup yields CDR1 MNHEY and CDR2 SMNVEV (reference sequence). This CDR3 contains 13 residues. This CDR3 reads CASSHPGAVPQHF. In nucleotides, the CDR3 is TGTGCCAGCAGCCACCCCGGCGCGGTGCCCCAGCATTTT.

V and J are TRBV20-1 and TRBJ1-6; D perhaps matches TRBD1 (6 bases). The V gene lost 4 bases and the J gene lost 14 bases, with 21 bases spanning the gap. The CDR3 length is 14 residues. Germline values: CDR1 DFQATT, CDR2 SNEGSKA (reference sequence). The CDR3 is CSAILPGGGRTLHF. DNA for the CDR3: TGCAGTGCTATCCTACCTGGTGGGGGGCGGACCCTCCACTTT.

This clonotype was seen more than once but under ten times. V gene TRBV7-2 combines with J gene TRBJ2-5, with D maybe TRBD2 (6 bases). CDR3 size: 15 residues. Between the trimmed V and J ends, which lost 5 bases and 3 bases, there was a span of 16 bases. Germline values: CDR1 SGHTA, CDR2 FQGNSA. CDR3 residues: CASSISTVAEETQYF. In DNA, the CDR3 is TGTGCCAGCAGCATAAGTACGGTAGCGGAAGAGACCCAGTACTTC. The variable domain in full, with the rest retrieved from reference TRBV7-2 and TRBJ2-5, is GAGVSQSPSNKVTEKGKDVELRCDPISGHTALYWYRQSLGQGLEFLIYFQGNSAPDKSGLPSDRFSAERTGGSVSTLTIQRTQQEDSAVYLCASSISTVAEETQYFGPGTRLLVL.

V and J are TRBV5-1 and TRBJ2-1; 9 positions match TRBD2. V was clipped by 3 bases and J by 6 bases; unmatched bases: 7. The CDR3 runs to 15 residues. Germline CDR1 reads SGHRS; CDR2 reads YFSETQ. This chain's CDR3 is CASSSAGTSRNEQFF. Written as DNA, the CDR3 is TGCGCCAGCAGCTCCGCCGGGACTAGCCGCAATGAGCAGTTCTTC.

This chain connects TRBV20-1 to TRBJ1-2; tentatively, D is TRBD1 (5 bases). The CDR3 length is 15 residues. Germline loops: CDR1 DFQATT, CDR2 SNEGSKA (reference sequence). Trimming took 3 bases from V and 2 from J, leaving 16 bases between them. Written as DNA, the CDR3 is TGCAGTGCTAGCGACGTTCAGGGAAGAAACTATGGCTACACCTTC. As protein: CSASDVQGRNYGYTF.

The table lists this clonotype with many counts. The chain combines TRBV7-9 with TRBJ2-7, with D possibly matching TRBD2 (5 bases). This CDR3 region has 16 residues. The germline V gene has CDR1 SEHNR and CDR2 FQNEAQ (reference sequence). V was cut by 2 bases and J by 3 bases, with 17 bases left in between. This CDR3 is CASSLRAGTGLYEQYF. CDR3 DNA: TGTGCCAGCAGCTTACGGGCGGGCACCGGACTCTACGAGCAGTACTTC.

This clonotype was detected ten times or more. The chain uses TRBV15 and TRBJ2-2; D gene unclear. There are 12 residues in the CDR3. V lost 0 bases, J lost 6 bases, and 2 bases lay in between. CDR1 is LNHNV, CDR2 YYDKDF, per germline (reference sequence). The CDR3 nucleotides are TGTGCCACCAGCAGAGAAGCCGGGGAGCTGTTTTTT. It specifies CATSREAGELFF.

This clonotype was counted at least ten times. This chain links TRBV15 with TRBJ2-3; 14 nucleotides agree with TRBD2. J gave up 4 bases and V 3 bases, and 3 bases lay outside the gene matches. Germline loops: CDR1 LNHNV, CDR2 YYDKDF (reference sequence). The CDR3 runs to 16 residues. Here the CDR3 DNA reads TGTGCCACCAGCAGGGGACTAGCGGGAGTACCAGATACGCAGTATTTT. It specifies CATSRGLAGVPDTQYF.

This sequence joins TRBV27 and TRBJ2-5, with 9 bases that match TRBD2. The ends lost 4 bases at V and 5 bases at J; junction bases unmatched: 11. The CDR3 is 16 residues long. Germline-derived CDR1 and CDR2 are MNHEY and SMNVEV (reference sequence). The CDR3 sequence is CASSSPAGTSPETQYF. The CDR3 DNA is TGTGCCAGCAGTTCCCCAGCCGGGACTAGCCCCGAGACCCAGTACTTC.

The chain's CDR3 is CASSQAGSPDTQYF. CDR3 DNA: TGCGCCAGCAGCCAGGCCGGGTCGCCAGATACGCAGTATTTT. The chain couples TRBV4-1 to TRBJ2-3; D is unresolved. Trimming stripped 3 bases from V and 4 bases from J, with 11 bases between. This CDR3 is 14 amino acids long. CDR1 and CDR2 from the germline V gene are MGHRA and YSYEKL.

The chain links TRBV9 to TRBJ2-5, with D possibly called TRBD1 or TRBD2 (7 bases each). The germline V gene has CDR1 SGDLS and CDR2 YYNGEE. This CDR3 has 15 amino acids. The V end lost 4 bases, the J end lost 5 bases, and 18 bases lay between the germline ends. CDR3 sequence reads: CASSIRGGSGETQYF. The DNA for the CDR3 is TGTGCCAGCAGCATCAGGGGGGGTTCGGGCGAGACCCAGTACTTC.

CDR3 region: CSAPDRPNSPLHF. CDR3 bases: TGCAGTGCCCCCGACAGGCCCAATTCACCCCTCCACTTT. The chain has TRBV20-1 and TRBJ1-6; a weak D match, TRBD1 (6 bases). CDR3 length: 13 amino acids. V lost 6 bases to trimming and J lost 7 bases, with 13 bases between them. Per germline, CDR1 DFQATT and CDR2 SNEGSKA (reference sequence).

The rearrangement uses TRBV6-2 or TRBV6-3 and TRBJ2-2; 10 bases are a match to TRBD1. The CDR3 runs to 18 residues. The germline CDR1 and CDR2 sequences are MNHEY and SVGEGT. V trimming: 2 bases; J trimming: 7 bases; junction bases outside the gene matches: 13. This chain's CDR3 is CASSYPSDRGGSRGELFF. CDR3 sequence (DNA): TGTGCCAGCAGTTACCCGTCGGACAGGGGGGGATCTCGCGGGGAGCTGTTTTTT.

This clonotype was counted between two and nine times. V and J are TRBV12-3 or TRBV12-4 and TRBJ2-3, with 8 nucleotides matching TRBD1. The CDR3 covers 13 residues. J lost 5 bases, V lost 8 bases, and 6 bases had no gene match. This CDR3 reads CASQVDRGDTQYF. The CDR3 DNA reads TGTGCCAGCCAAGTTGACAGGGGAGATACGCAGTATTTT.

The chain carries TRBV2 and TRBJ2-5; 11 nucleotides agree with TRBD2. Looked up from germline, CDR1 is SNHLY and CDR2 is FYNNEI. V was pared by 6 bases and J by 4 bases, with 10 bases of the junction left unmatched. This CDR3 spans 16 amino acids. CDR3 in DNA: TGTGCCAGCAGGAGACTAGCGGGAAGAGGAGGAGAGACCCAGTACTTC. Protein: CASRRLAGRGGETQYF.

The rearrangement uses TRBV20-1 and TRBJ2-5, with 12 bases fitting TRBD2. The J segment lost 5 bases and the V segment lost 6 bases, leaving 10 bases of the junction unmatched. Germline CDR1 is DFQATT and CDR2 is SNEGSKA (reference sequence). This CDR3 has 15 residues. Written as DNA, the CDR3 is TGCAGTGCCTACCAGACTAGCGGGAGTTGGGAGACCCAGTACTTC. This codes for CSAYQTSGSWETQYF.

This clonotype was recorded at least ten times. The CDR3 DNA sequence: TGCAGTGCCCTCGGGACTAGCCCCAGGGACAATGAGCAGTTCTTC. Protein: CSALGTSPRDNEQFF. This chain connects TRBV20-1 to TRBJ2-1; TRBD2 matches at 9 bases. The CDR3 contains 15 residues. Germline trimming cut 6 bases from V and 5 bases from J; bases unmatched to any gene: 11. Germline V gives CDR1 DFQATT, CDR2 SNEGSKA (reference sequence).

This clonotype was seen only a few times. This chain links TRBV29-1 with TRBJ2-7; tentatively, D is TRBD1 (6 bases). Germline lookup yields CDR1 SQVTM and CDR2 ANQGSEA. CDR3 length equals 12 residues. The ends were cut back, 2 bases at V and 6 bases at J, with 11 bases in the middle. Written as DNA, the CDR3 is TGCAGCGTTGAACAGGGGCTGAGCGAGCAGTACTTC. Translation: CSVEQGLSEQYF.

The V call is TRBV6-1, the J call TRBJ2-1; 10 positions match TRBD2. Losses at the gene ends were 5 bases for V and 9 bases for J; bases not matched to a gene: 7. The CDR3 spans 14 residues. CDR1 is MNHNS and CDR2 is SASEGT in the germline V gene. The CDR3 region is CASSRASGSTEQFF. DNA for the CDR3: TGTGCCAGCAGTAGGGCTAGCGGGAGTACTGAGCAGTTCTTC.

This clonotype has only a few counts. At one boundary the junction diverges from the germline segment, which might be a read error. V gene TRBV12-3 or TRBV12-4 combines with J gene TRBJ2-3; 10 bases map to TRBD2. The CDR3 spans 13 residues. For the CDR3, the DNA is TGTGCCAGCAGTTTAAGCCTAGCGGGAGACAGGAATTTT. This gives the protein CASSLSLAGDRNF.